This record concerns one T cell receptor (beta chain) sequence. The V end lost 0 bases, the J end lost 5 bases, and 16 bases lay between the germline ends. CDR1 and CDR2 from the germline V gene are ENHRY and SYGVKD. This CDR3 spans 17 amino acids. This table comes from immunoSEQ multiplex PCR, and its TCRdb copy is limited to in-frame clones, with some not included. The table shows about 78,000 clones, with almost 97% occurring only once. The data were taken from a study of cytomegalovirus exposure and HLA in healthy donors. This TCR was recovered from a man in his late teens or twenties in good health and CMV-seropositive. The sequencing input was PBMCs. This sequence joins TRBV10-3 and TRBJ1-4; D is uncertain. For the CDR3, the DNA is TGTGCCATCAGTGAGTCGATTGGGCGGGGTTCCAATGAAAAACTGTTTTTT. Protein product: CAISESIGRGSNEKLFF.